This entry lists 24 T cell receptor beta chains sequenced from one sample in a study of cytomegalovirus exposure and HLA in healthy donors. The PCR contained 60 Vbeta and 13 Jbeta primers. Clones were sequenced by immunoSEQ multiplex PCR, and TCRdb holds only the in-frame ones, with some missing. This table has 60,000 to 70,000 clones, 60% to 85% appearing once. Sequencing was done on a sample of PBMCs. These receptors were taken from a male donor in good health and CMV-seropositive.

The chain has TRBV7-9 and TRBJ1-2; D is unresolved. The ends were cut back, 4 bases at V and 1 base at J, with 16 bases in the middle. This CDR3 has 16 amino acids. The V gene's germline CDR1 is SEHNR and CDR2 FQNEAQ (reference sequence). The CDR3 coding sequence is TGTGCCAGCAGCTCAACCCCCCCCAGAAGTAACTATGGCTACACCTTC. This translates into CASSSTPPRSNYGYTF.

This clone is a singleton in its sample. The V gene is TRBV30, the J gene TRBJ1-2; D gene ambiguous. Germline CDR1 GTSNPN, CDR2 SVGIG (reference sequence). The CDR3 is 12 residues long. Trimming removed 2 bases from V and 5 bases from J, with 9 bases in between. The CDR3 DNA reads as TGTGCCTGGAGTCGGCGAGGGTATGGCTACACCTTC. Translated: CAWSRRGYGYTF.

CDR3 DNA: TGTGCCTGGAGACTCTCAGACGGGATATTCTACGAGCAGTACTTC. Its translation: CAWRLSDGIFYEQYF. The rearrangement joins TRBV30 to TRBJ2-7; perhaps TRBD2 as D (5 bases). Germline V lookup: CDR1 GTSNPN, CDR2 SVGIG (reference sequence). V lost 3 bases and J lost 3, with 18 bases in between. This CDR3 region has 15 residues.

This chain connects TRBV11-2 to TRBJ2-3; D is uncertain. With 5 bases removed from V and 1 base from J, the gap between germline ends came to 7 bases. Germline V gene data show CDR1 as SGHAT and CDR2 as FQNNGV. The CDR3 has 13 residues. The CDR3 loop is CASSPTGTDTQYF. The CDR3 nucleotides read TGTGCCAGCAGCCCTACGGGCACAGATACGCAGTATTTT.

There are a few counts of this clone. The chain recombines TRBV5-1 with TRBJ2-5, with 8 bases that match TRBD1. With 4 bases clipped from V and 5 bases from J, the junction kept 7 bases outside the gene matches. Germline V lookup: CDR1 SGHRS, CDR2 YFSETQ. CDR3 length: 14 residues. CDR3 DNA sequence: TGCGCCAGCAGCGAAAGGACAGGGAGGGAGACCCAGTACTTC. It translates to CASSERTGRETQYF.

This clone was observed a single time. The chain combines TRBV10-3 with TRBJ1-1, with TRBD1 matching 8 bases. The V segment lost 4 bases and the J segment 7 bases; nucleotides outside the gene matches: 11. The CDR3 covers 15 residues. Germline V gene sequence: CDR1 ENHRY, CDR2 SYGVKD. CDR3 DNA sequence: TGTGCCATCAGTGCCGTGGGCAGGGGGCAGGGTGAAGCTTTCTTT. Its protein is CAISAVGRGQGEAFF.

The chain couples TRBV9 to TRBJ1-3; a possible D gene is TRBD1 (5 bases). Germline CDR1 reads SGDLS; CDR2 reads YYNGEE. Trimming took 4 bases from V and 0 from J, leaving 11 bases between them. The CDR3 contains 15 residues. In DNA form, the CDR3 reads TGTGCCAGCAGCACGACAGATTACTCTGGAAACACCATATATTTT. It is translated as CASSTTDYSGNTIYF.

This clone was observed once. V and J are TRBV7-9 and TRBJ2-3; TRBD1 might be the D (5 bases). The CDR3 contains 15 residues. The germline V gene encodes CDR1 SEHNR and CDR2 FQNEAQ (reference sequence). With 2 bases removed from V and 1 base from J, the gap between germline ends came to 10 bases. CDR3 DNA: TGTGCCAGCAGCTTAAGGGGAATGGGCACAGATACGCAGTATTTT. Translated: CASSLRGMGTDTQYF.

The chain links TRBV25-1 to TRBJ2-3; perhaps TRBD2 as D (5 bases). Per germline, CDR1 MGHDK and CDR2 SYGVNS. The CDR3 is 17 residues long. V was cut by 1 base and J by 1 base, with 15 bases left in between. In DNA form, the CDR3 reads TGTGCCAGCAGTGAATCTGGCCGGGGAAGGGGCACAGATACGCAGTATTTT. Protein sequence: CASSESGRGRGTDTQYF.

The chain joins TRBV14 to TRBJ2-3, with D perhaps TRBD2 (6 bases). CDR3 size: 14 residues. Germline values: CDR1 SGHDN, CDR2 FVKESK. V was shortened by 8 bases and J by 3 bases, with 15 bases between the two germline ends. CDR3 nucleotide sequence: TGTGCCAGCGACCGGCGGGGTAGGACAGATACGCAGTATTTT. This sequence encodes CASDRRGRTDTQYF.

The chain employs TRBV5-4 and TRBJ2-2; no definite D call. Germline V gives CDR1 SGHNT, CDR2 YYREEE (reference sequence). With 3 bases removed from V and 1 base from J, the gap between germline ends came to 13 bases. This CDR3 is 16 amino acids long. The CDR3 region has the DNA TGTGCCAGCAGCTCCCTAGGAGAGATGAACACCGGGGAGCTGTTTTTT. It codes for CASSSLGEMNTGELFF.

The V and J genes are TRBV6-5 and TRBJ2-7, with 9 bases fitting TRBD1. Losses at the gene ends were 5 bases for V and 2 bases for J; bases not matched to a gene: 7. The CDR3 contains 15 residues. Looked up from germline, CDR1 is MNHEY and CDR2 is SVGAGI. CDR3: CASSSLQGATYEQYF. The CDR3 DNA reads TGTGCCAGCAGTAGCCTACAGGGGGCCACCTACGAGCAGTACTTC.

This clone has only a few counts. The rearrangement uses TRBV6-5 and TRBJ2-7; no definite D call. The CDR3 runs to 13 residues. Germline CDR1 is MNHEY and CDR2 is SVGAGI. The ends were cut back, 5 bases at V and 7 bases at J, with 15 bases in the middle. CDR3: CASSPFRGLEQYF. The CDR3 nucleotides are TGTGCCAGCAGTCCATTTCGCGGCTTGGAGCAGTACTTC.

This chain joins TRBV19 and TRBJ2-7, with unresolved D. The V and J ends lost 8 bases and 3 bases respectively, with 11 bases between them. The CDR3 is 12 amino acids. Germline V gene data show CDR1 as LNHDA and CDR2 as SQIVND (reference sequence). Written as DNA, the CDR3 is TGTGCCAGTTTGGGCCCGAACTACGAGCAGTACTTC. Its protein product is CASLGPNYEQYF.

This clone was detected only once. The chain couples TRBV5-1 to TRBJ2-7; TRBD1 aligns across 10 bases. The CDR3 runs 12 residues. V was clipped by 8 bases and J by 6 bases; unmatched bases: 5. Per the germline V gene, CDR1 is SGHRS and CDR2 is YFSETQ. CDR3 residues: CASGTGAGEQYF. Written as DNA, the CDR3 is TGCGCCAGTGGGACAGGGGCGGGCGAGCAGTACTTC.

In its sample, this clone was seen a few times. This chain links TRBV20-1 with TRBJ1-1, with no clear D. CDR3 size: 10 residues. In germline, CDR1 is DFQATT, CDR2 SNEGSKA (reference sequence). Trimming took off 3 bases at V and 7 bases at J, with 6 bases between the two ends. CDR3 in DNA: TGCAGTGCTAGCGAGTTTGAAGCTTTCTTT. Amino acids: CSASEFEAFF.

The chain employs TRBV6-6 and TRBJ1-6; no reliable D call. Germline-derived CDR1 and CDR2 are MNHNY and SVGAGI (reference sequence). Trimming took 6 bases from V and 10 from J, leaving 16 bases between them. The CDR3 runs 14 residues. CDR3 coding DNA: TGTGCCAGCAGGGGAGCAGAATCAACCTCACCCCTCCACTTT. This translates into CASRGAESTSPLHF.

The chain carries TRBV6-6 and TRBJ2-3, with a tentative D call TRBD1 (6 bases). The CDR3 is made up of 15 amino acids. V gave up 3 bases and J gave up 0 bases, with 10 bases separating them. Germline V lookup: CDR1 MNHNY, CDR2 SVGAGI (reference sequence). CDR3 sequence: CASSYEGVSTDTQYF. In DNA form, the CDR3 reads TGTGCCAGCAGTTATGAGGGGGTGAGCACAGATACGCAGTATTTT.

The chain carries TRBV25-1 and TRBJ2-2, with 10 bases aligning to TRBD2. The germline CDR1 and CDR2 sequences are MGHDK and SYGVNS. The CDR3 length is 15 residues. Trimming took 4 bases from V and 3 from J; bases not matched to a gene: 2. CDR3 amino acids: CASSASGGYTGELFF. The CDR3 DNA follows: TGTGCCAGCAGTGCTAGCGGGGGATACACCGGGGAGCTGTTTTTT.

CDR3 sequence: CASSRQGRLEAFF. In DNA form, the CDR3 reads TGTGCCAGCAGCCGACAGGGACGCCTTGAAGCTTTCTTT. The chain has TRBV28 and TRBJ1-1; 7 bases are a match to TRBD1. Germline trimming cut 6 bases from V and 7 bases from J; bases unmatched to any gene: 8. CDR3 length: 13 amino acids. Germline V gene sequence: CDR1 MDHEN, CDR2 SYDVKM. Combining the CDR3 with reference TRBV28 and TRBJ1-1 gives the whole variable domain DVKVTQSSRYLVKRTGEKVFLECVQDMDHENMFWYRQDPGLGLRLIYFSYDVKMKEKGDIPEGYSVSREKKERFSLILESASTNQTSMYLCASSRQGRLEAFFGQGTRLTVV.

The chain employs TRBV19 and TRBJ1-5, with D maybe TRBD1 (6 bases). Germline loops: CDR1 LNHDA, CDR2 SQIVND (reference sequence). The CDR3 is 14 amino acids. The V and J ends lost 3 bases and 5 bases respectively, with 11 bases between them. DNA of the CDR3: TGTGCCAGTAGTATTAACAGGGCCGATCAGCCCCAGCATTTT. As protein: CASSINRADQPQHF.

This chain links TRBV5-1 with TRBJ1-4, with D possibly TRBD1 on 5 matching bases. The V and J ends lost 0 bases and 8 bases respectively, with 20 bases between them. Germline V CDR1 and CDR2: SGHRS, YFSETQ. The CDR3 contains 17 residues. The chain's CDR3 is CASSLAPMGGVWEKLFF. CDR3 in DNA: TGCGCCAGCAGCTTGGCCCCCATGGGAGGGGTATGGGAAAAACTGTTTTTT.

The table lists this clone with a count of one. The CDR3 reads CASSVRGQGSYNEQFF. For the CDR3, the DNA is TGTGCCAGCAGCGTAAGGGGACAGGGTTCCTACAATGAGCAGTTCTTC. The chain uses TRBV9 and TRBJ2-1; 9 bases fit TRBD1. This CDR3 comprises 16 residues. From germline, CDR1 is SGDLS and CDR2 YYNGEE. Trimming removed 1 base from V and 1 base from J; junction bases left unmatched: 3.

This clone was detected only a few times. This chain joins TRBV27 and TRBJ2-6; D may be TRBD2 (5 bases). The CDR3 has 14 amino acids. Trimming left V 8 bases short and J 2 bases short, with 10 bases between. The germline gives CDR1 MNHEY, CDR2 SMNVEV (reference sequence). The CDR3 DNA reads TGTGCCAGCCGACTCGGGACTGGGGCCAACGTCCTGACTTTC. Amino acids: CASRLGTGANVLTF.